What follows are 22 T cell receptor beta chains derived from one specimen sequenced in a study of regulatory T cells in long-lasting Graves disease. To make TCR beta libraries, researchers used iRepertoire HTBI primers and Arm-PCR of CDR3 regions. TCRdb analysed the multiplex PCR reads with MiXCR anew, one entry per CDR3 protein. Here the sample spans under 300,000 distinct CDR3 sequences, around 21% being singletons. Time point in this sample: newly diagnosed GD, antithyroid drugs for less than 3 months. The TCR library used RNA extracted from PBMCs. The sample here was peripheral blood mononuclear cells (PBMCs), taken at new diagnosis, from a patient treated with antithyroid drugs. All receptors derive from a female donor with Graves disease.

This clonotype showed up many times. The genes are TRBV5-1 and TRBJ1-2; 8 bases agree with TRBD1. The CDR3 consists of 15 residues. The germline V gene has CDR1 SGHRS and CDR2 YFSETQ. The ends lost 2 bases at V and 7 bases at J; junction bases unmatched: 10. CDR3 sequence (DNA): TGCGCCAGCAGCTTCTCGACAGGGGCGGGTGGTGGCTACACCTTC. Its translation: CASSFSTGAGGGYTF.

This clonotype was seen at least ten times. The CDR3 sequence is CSARDPLAGVRETQYF. As DNA, the CDR3 is TGCAGTGCTAGAGATCCCCTAGCGGGAGTCAGAGAGACCCAGTACTTC. The genes are TRBV20-1 and TRBJ2-5; 10 bases agree with TRBD2. Germline trimming cut 0 bases from V and 4 bases from J; bases unmatched to any gene: 8. This CDR3 comprises 16 residues. Germline V lookup: CDR1 DFQATT, CDR2 SNEGSKA (reference sequence).

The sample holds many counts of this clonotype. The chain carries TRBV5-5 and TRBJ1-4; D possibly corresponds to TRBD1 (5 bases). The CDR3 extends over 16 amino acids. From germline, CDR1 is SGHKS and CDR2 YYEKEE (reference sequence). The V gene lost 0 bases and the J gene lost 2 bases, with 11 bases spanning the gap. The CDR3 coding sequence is TGTGCCAGCAGCTTGGAAGGGACCGACACTAATGAAAAACTGTTTTTT. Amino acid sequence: CASSLEGTDTNEKLFF.

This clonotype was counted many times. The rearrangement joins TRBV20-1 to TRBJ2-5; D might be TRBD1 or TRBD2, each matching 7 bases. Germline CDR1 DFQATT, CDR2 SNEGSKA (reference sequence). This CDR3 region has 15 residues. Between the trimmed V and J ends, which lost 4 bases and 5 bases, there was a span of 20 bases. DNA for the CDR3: TGCAGTGCTATCCTTGGGGGGGGCAGGGGGGAGACCCAGTACTTC. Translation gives CSAILGGGRGETQYF.

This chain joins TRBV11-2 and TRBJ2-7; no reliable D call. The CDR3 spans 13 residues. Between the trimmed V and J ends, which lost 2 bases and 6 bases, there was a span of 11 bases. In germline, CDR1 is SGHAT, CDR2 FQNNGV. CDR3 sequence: CASSLSPSFEQYF. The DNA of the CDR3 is TGTGCCAGCAGCTTATCCCCCAGCTTCGAGCAGTACTTC.

CDR3 nucleotide sequence: TGTGCCAGCAGTGACACAGGGGGCGGGGGTCCCCCCTCCTACGAGCAGTACTTC. Protein: CASSDTGGGGPPSYEQYF. The J gene is TRBJ2-7, the V gene TRBV2; 9 bases align to TRBD1. Germline loops: CDR1 SNHLY, CDR2 FYNNEI. The CDR3 runs to 18 residues. V was pared by 3 bases and J by 0 bases, with 12 bases of the junction left unmatched.

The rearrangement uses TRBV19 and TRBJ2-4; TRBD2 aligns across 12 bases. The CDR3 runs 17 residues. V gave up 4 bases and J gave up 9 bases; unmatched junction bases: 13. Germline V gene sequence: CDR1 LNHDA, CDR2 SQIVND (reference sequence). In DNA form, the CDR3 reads TGTGCCAGTAGTACCCTAGCGGGAGGGCCGGGGTGGGGCATTCAGTACTTC. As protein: CASSTLAGGPGWGIQYF.

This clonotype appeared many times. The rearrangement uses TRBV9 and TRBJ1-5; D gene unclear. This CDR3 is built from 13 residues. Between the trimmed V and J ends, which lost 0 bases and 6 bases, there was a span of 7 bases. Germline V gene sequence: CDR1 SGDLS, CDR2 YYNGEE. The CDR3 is CASSVDPGQPQHF. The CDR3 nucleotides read TGTGCCAGCAGCGTAGATCCGGGTCAGCCCCAGCATTTT. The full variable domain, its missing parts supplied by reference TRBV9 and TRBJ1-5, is DSGVTQTPKHLITATGQRVTLRCSPRSGDLSVYWYQQSLDQGLQFLIQYYNGEERAKGNILERFSAQQFPDLHSELNLSSLELGDSALYFCASSVDPGQPQHFGDGTRLSIL.

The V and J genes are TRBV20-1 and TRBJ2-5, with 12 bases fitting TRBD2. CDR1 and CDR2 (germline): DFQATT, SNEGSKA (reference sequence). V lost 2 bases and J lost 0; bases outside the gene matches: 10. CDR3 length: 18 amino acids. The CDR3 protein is CSARSSLAGGRYQETQYF. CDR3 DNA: TGCAGTGCTAGATCGTCTCTAGCGGGAGGGCGGTACCAAGAGACCCAGTACTTC.

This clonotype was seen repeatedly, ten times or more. CDR3 DNA: TGCGCCAGCAGCTTGGGTTCAGGGCCTCGGGAATCGAACACTGAAGCTTTCTTT. Translating gives CASSLGSGPRESNTEAFF. The chain joins TRBV5-1 to TRBJ1-1, with a weak D call TRBD1 (5 bases). CDR1 and CDR2 (germline): SGHRS, YFSETQ. Trimming cost V 0 bases and J 1 base, with 19 bases left between them. This CDR3 is 18 amino acids long.

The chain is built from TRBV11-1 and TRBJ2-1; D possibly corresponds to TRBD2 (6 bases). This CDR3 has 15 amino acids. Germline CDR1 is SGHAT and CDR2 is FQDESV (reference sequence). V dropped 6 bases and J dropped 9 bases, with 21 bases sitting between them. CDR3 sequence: CASSSPGLGLGEQFF. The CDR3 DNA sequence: TGTGCCAGCAGTTCTCCGGGACTGGGGCTTGGTGAGCAGTTCTTC.

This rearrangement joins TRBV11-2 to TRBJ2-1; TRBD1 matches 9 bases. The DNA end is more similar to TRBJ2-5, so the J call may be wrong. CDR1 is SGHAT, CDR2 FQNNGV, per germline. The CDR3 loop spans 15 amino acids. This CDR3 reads CASSRGTGSGETQYF. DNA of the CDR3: TGTGCCAGCAGCCGCGGGACAGGGTCAGGAGAGACCCAGTACTTC.

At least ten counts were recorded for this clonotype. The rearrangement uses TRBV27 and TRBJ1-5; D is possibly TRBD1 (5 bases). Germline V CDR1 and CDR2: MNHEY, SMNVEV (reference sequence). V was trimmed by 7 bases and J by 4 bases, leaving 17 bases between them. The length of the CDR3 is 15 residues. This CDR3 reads CASTASPWGNQPQHF. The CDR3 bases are TGTGCCAGCACCGCCTCGCCCTGGGGGAATCAGCCCCAGCATTTT.

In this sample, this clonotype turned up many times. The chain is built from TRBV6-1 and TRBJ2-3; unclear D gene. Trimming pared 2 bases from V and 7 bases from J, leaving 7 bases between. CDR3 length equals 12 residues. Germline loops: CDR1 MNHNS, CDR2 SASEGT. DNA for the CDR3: TGTGCCAGCAGTGAACGGTTGAATACGCAGTATTTT. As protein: CASSERLNTQYF.

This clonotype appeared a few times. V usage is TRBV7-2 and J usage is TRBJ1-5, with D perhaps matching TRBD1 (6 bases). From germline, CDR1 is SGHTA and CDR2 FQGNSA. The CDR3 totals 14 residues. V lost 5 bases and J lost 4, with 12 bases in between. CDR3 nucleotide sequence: TGTGCCAGCAGCGTAACGGACAGTAATCAGCCCCAGCATTTT. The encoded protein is CASSVTDSNQPQHF.

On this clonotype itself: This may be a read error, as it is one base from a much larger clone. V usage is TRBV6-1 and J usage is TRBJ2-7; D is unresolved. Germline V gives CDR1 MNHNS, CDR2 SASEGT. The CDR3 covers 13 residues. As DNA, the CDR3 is TGTGCCACCCTATGGGCACCAACCTACGGGCAGTACTTC. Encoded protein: CATLWAPTYGQYF.

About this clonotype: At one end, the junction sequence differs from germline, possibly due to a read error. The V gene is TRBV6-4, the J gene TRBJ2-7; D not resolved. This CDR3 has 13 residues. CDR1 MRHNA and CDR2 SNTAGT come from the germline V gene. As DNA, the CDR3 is TGTGCCAGCGGTGAATTTTACGGTGGCGAGCAGTACTTC. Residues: CASGEFYGGEQYF.

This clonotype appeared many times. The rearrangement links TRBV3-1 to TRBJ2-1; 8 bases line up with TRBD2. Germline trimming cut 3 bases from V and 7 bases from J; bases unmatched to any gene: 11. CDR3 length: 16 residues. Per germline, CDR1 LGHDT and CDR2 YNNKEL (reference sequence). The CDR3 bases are TGTGCCAGCAGCCAGGTTATAGCGGGAAGTAGGAATGAGCAGTTCTTC. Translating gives CASSQVIAGSRNEQFF.

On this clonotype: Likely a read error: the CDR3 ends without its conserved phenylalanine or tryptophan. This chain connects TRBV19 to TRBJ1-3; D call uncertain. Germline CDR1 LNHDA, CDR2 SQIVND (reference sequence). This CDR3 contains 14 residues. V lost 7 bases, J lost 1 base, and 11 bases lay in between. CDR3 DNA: TGTGCCAGTAATAGACGGGTTTCTGGAAACACCATATATCTT. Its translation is CASNRRVSGNTIYL.

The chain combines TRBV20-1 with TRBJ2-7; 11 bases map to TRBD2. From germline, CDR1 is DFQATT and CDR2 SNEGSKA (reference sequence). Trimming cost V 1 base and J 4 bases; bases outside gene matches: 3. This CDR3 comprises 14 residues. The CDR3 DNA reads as TGCAGTGCTAGAGGTAGCGGGGGGGCATACGAGCAGTACTTC. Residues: CSARGSGGAYEQYF.

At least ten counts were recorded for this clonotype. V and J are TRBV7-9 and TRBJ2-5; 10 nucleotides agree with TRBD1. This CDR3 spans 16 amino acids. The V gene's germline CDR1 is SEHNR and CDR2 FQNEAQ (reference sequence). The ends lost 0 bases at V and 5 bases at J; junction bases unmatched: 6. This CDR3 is CASSLAGTGVAETQYF. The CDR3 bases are TGTGCCAGCAGCTTAGCAGGGACAGGGGTAGCGGAGACCCAGTACTTC.

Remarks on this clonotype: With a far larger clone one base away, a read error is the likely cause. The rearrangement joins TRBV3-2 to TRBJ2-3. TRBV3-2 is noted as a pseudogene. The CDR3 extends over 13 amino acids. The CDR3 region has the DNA TGTGCCAACAGCCCGACGGGTACAGATACGCAGTATTTT. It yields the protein CANSPTGTDTQYF.